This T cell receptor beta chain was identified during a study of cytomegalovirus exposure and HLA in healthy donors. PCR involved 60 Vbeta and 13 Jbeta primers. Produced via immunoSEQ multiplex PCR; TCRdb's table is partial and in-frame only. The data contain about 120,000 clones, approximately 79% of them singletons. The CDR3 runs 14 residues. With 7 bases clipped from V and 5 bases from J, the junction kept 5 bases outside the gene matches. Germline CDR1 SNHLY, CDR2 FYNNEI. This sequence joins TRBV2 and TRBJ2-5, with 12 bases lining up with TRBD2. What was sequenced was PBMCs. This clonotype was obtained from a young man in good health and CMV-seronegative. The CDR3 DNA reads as TGTGCCAGCATCCTAGCGGGGGGGCGGGAGACCCAGTACTTC. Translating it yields CASILAGGRETQYF.